The present T cell receptor (beta chain) was sequenced within a study of tissue T cells after allogeneic stem cell transplantation. CDR3 sequences, V/J genes, frequencies and template counts came from survey-depth TCRbeta sequencing. TCRdb keeps only in-frame clones here, not all; method: immunoSEQ multiplex PCR. This sample has approximately 20,000 clones, with 60% to 80% found just once. Findings and limits, study-wide: TCR repertoires tracked anatomic similarity, regardless of disease or transplant status. Tissue-detected TCR repertoire was only partly captured by blood and spleen T cells.

The CDR3 runs 15 residues. J gave up 4 bases and V 6 bases, and 9 bases lay outside the gene matches. CDR1 FNHDT and CDR2 SITEND come from the germline V gene (reference sequence). Regarding this clone: Antigen: not known. Gene names refer to mouse genes. The read comes to an end 1 residue before the CDR3 does, leaving the germline J gene to fill in the end.

The clonotype was recovered from a female BALB/c mouse in good health. This mouse strain has H2-d as its MHC haplotype. The sequenced sample consisted of blood. The chain joins TRBV19 to TRBJ2-3, with TRBD2 matching over 9 bases. This chain's CDR3 is CASTRDWEISETLYF. The CDR3 bases that were read are TGTGCCAGCACCCGGGACTGGGAAATATCAGAAACGCTGTAT.